These 32 T cell receptor beta chains came from one sample sequenced in a study of cytomegalovirus exposure and HLA in healthy donors. The PCR used 60 Vbeta and 13 Jbeta primers. Data came from immunoSEQ multiplex PCR; TCRdb stores just in-frame clones and leaves some out. The sample includes 180,000 or so clones, roughly 79% seen only once; the top ten take more than 2%. Sequenced material: PBMCs. These TCRs come from a woman aged 25 to 39 in good health and CMV-seropositive.

This rearrangement joins TRBV21-1 to TRBJ2-1; the D call TRBD2 from the table was never checked on the DNA. TRBV21-1 is termed a pseudogene. This CDR3 is built from 15 residues. CDR3 sequence: CASSHGRGSNDEQFF. The CDR3 coding sequence is TGTGCCAGCAGCCATGGGAGGGGGAGCAACGATGAGCAGTTCTTC.

Written as DNA, the CDR3 is TGCGCCAGCAGCTTGGGGCCCCGGGGAGATCAGCCCCAGCATTTT. Translating gives CASSLGPRGDQPQHF. This chain uses TRBV5-1 with TRBJ1-5; D unresolved. CDR3 length equals 15 residues. V was clipped by 0 bases and J by 5 bases, with 12 bases between them. The V gene's germline CDR1 is SGHRS and CDR2 YFSETQ.

The chain combines TRBV9 with TRBJ1-1, with D uncertain. V gave up 1 base and J gave up 3 bases, with 16 bases separating them. The V gene's germline CDR1 is SGDLS and CDR2 YYNGEE. CDR3 length: 16 residues. Here the CDR3 DNA reads TGTGCCAGCAGCGTAAAGTCTTCGAGGCTAGACACTGAAGCTTTCTTT. It encodes CASSVKSSRLDTEAFF.

The CDR3 loop is CATSPRVALEQFF. The CDR3 nucleotides are TGTGCCACCAGCCCCCGGGTAGCGCTTGAGCAGTTCTTC. This sequence joins TRBV15 and TRBJ2-1; D is perhaps TRBD2 (5 bases). Germline assignment: CDR1 LNHNV and CDR2 YYDKDF (reference sequence). Trimming shortened V by 5 bases and J by 9 bases, and 14 bases separated the two germline ends. This CDR3 has 13 residues.

The rearrangement links TRBV5-1 to TRBJ1-1; D is perhaps TRBD1 (5 bases). The CDR3 totals 16 residues. V was pared by 4 bases and J by 1 base, with 17 bases between. The germline V gene encodes CDR1 SGHRS and CDR2 YFSETQ. The CDR3 DNA reads TGCGCCAGCAGCCCAAAGGCCCTGACAGCGAACACTGAAGCTTTCTTT. It encodes CASSPKALTANTEAFF.

The CDR3 spells CASSASGRGNYGYTF. The CDR3 coding sequence is TGTGCCAGCAGTGCCTCCGGAAGGGGTAACTATGGCTACACCTTC. The chain carries TRBV6-4 and TRBJ1-2; TRBD1 might be the D (5 bases). Germline loops: CDR1 MRHNA, CDR2 SNTAGT. The CDR3 length is 15 residues. V shed 4 bases and J shed 1 base, with 13 bases lying between them.

This clone was seen a few times. In nucleotides, the CDR3 is TGTGCCAGCAGTTCCCTAGCGGTCAATGAGCAGTTCTTC. Translating gives CASSSLAVNEQFF. The V and J genes are TRBV6-6 and TRBJ2-1, with 7 bases identical to TRBD2. Trimming removed 4 bases from V and 6 bases from J; junction bases left unmatched: 3. The CDR3 has 13 residues. Germline loops: CDR1 MNHNY, CDR2 SVGAGI (reference sequence).

The gene calls are TRBV28 and TRBJ1-5, with D tentatively TRBD1 (6 bases). The germline V gene encodes CDR1 MDHEN and CDR2 SYDVKM. The CDR3 is 16 amino acids. V lost 4 bases and J lost 4, with 17 bases in between. In DNA form, the CDR3 reads TGTGCCAGCAGTTCAATAGCCGGGACAAATAATCAGCCCCAGCATTTT. Amino acid sequence: CASSSIAGTNNQPQHF.

The chain couples TRBV5-1 to TRBJ1-4; D is possibly TRBD1 (6 bases). V lost 4 bases to trimming and J lost 7 bases, with 17 bases between them. Germline CDR1 SGHRS, CDR2 YFSETQ. The CDR3 extends over 15 amino acids. DNA of the CDR3: TGCGCCAGCAGCCTACAGACAGGAAGGAGTGAAAAACTGTTTTTT. Amino acids: CASSLQTGRSEKLFF.

The V and J genes are TRBV5-1 and TRBJ2-1; no definite D call. Germline values: CDR1 SGHRS, CDR2 YFSETQ. This CDR3 is built from 22 residues. Between the trimmed V and J ends, which lost 3 bases and 5 bases, there was a span of 36 bases. CDR3 in DNA: TGCGCCAGCAGCTATACCCCTCTCCCTCTACTGAGTGAAGCCACCTCGCACAATGAGCAGTTCTTC. This translates into CASSYTPLPLLSEATSHNEQFF.

This sequence joins TRBV5-1 and TRBJ2-5; the D is unclear. Judging by the DNA end, TRBJ2-7 fits better; the J call may be wrong. Germline loops: CDR1 SGHRS, CDR2 YFSETQ. This CDR3 is built from 14 residues. This chain's CDR3 is CASSLGGSIYEQYF. The CDR3 nucleotides are TGCGCCAGCAGCTTGGGAGGTTCCATCTACGAGCAGTACTTC.

The chain links TRBV5-1 to TRBJ2-1; 12 positions agree with TRBD2. V gave up 0 bases and J gave up 10 bases; unmatched junction bases: 5. The CDR3 runs to 15 residues. From germline, CDR1 is SGHRS and CDR2 YFSETQ. The CDR3 DNA reads TGCGCCAGCAGCTTGGAGGCTAGCGGGGGGGGCGAGCAGTTCTTC. Its protein product is CASSLEASGGGEQFF.

The chain carries TRBV27 and TRBJ2-3; 8 bases line up with TRBD2. This CDR3 contains 17 residues. CDR1 is MNHEY, CDR2 SMNVEV, per germline (reference sequence). With 2 bases clipped from V and 5 bases from J, the junction kept 12 bases outside the gene matches. The CDR3 nucleotides read TGTGCCAGCAGTTTAGACCCCCCGGGACTAGTTTTAGATACGCAGTATTTT. Encoded protein: CASSLDPPGLVLDTQYF.

This sequence joins TRBV29-1 and TRBJ2-6; D not certain. The CDR3 is 13 amino acids. V lost 6 bases to trimming and J lost 0 bases, with 6 bases between them. In germline, CDR1 is SQVTM, CDR2 ANQGSEA. The CDR3 here is CSVRVSGANVLTF. The CDR3 nucleotides are TGCAGCGTCCGGGTCTCTGGGGCCAACGTCCTGACTTTC.

The rearrangement uses TRBV27 and TRBJ2-7, with a tentative D call TRBD1 (7 bases). The CDR3 spans 13 residues. Germline lookup yields CDR1 MNHEY and CDR2 SMNVEV (reference sequence). Trimming removed 3 bases at V and 6 bases at J, with 12 bases between. As DNA, the CDR3 is TGTGCCAGCAGTTTCCACAGGGGAGGCGAGCAGTACTTC. Protein product: CASSFHRGGEQYF.

The V call is TRBV29-1, the J call TRBJ1-4; 10 bases map to TRBD1. Germline CDR1 and CDR2: SQVTM and ANQGSEA. Germline trimming cut 5 bases from V and 7 bases from J; bases unmatched to any gene: 4. This CDR3 comprises 13 residues. CDR3 nucleotides: TGCAGCGTTTCCGGGACAGGGGCTGAAAAACTGTTTTTT. Translated, it gives CSVSGTGAEKLFF. Full variable domain (missing parts from reference TRBV29-1 and TRBJ1-4): SAVISQKPSRDICQRGTSLTIQCQVDSQVTMMFWYRQQPGQSLTLIATANQGSEATYESGFVIDKFPISRPNLTFSTLTVSNMSPEDSSIYLCSVSGTGAEKLFFGSGTQLSVL.

The chain is built from TRBV14 and TRBJ1-1; 9 bases line up with TRBD1. CDR1 SGHDN and CDR2 FVKESK come from the germline V gene. V trimming: 4 bases; J trimming: 3 bases; junction bases outside the gene matches: 12. The CDR3 has 17 amino acids. The CDR3 region has the DNA TGTGCCAGCAGCCTAAGACCGGGACAGGGAGACCACACTGAAGCTTTCTTT. Protein: CASSLRPGQGDHTEAFF.

The V and J genes are TRBV7-2 and TRBJ2-1; D unresolved. Germline values: CDR1 SGHTA, CDR2 FQGNSA. V lost 2 bases to trimming and J lost 2 bases, with 7 bases between them. The CDR3 covers 14 residues. The DNA for the CDR3 is TGTGCCAGCAGCTTACGGGTTACCTACAATGAGCAGTTCTTC. Protein sequence: CASSLRVTYNEQFF.

J is TRBJ2-5 and V is TRBV5-1; no clear D gene. CDR1 is SGHRS, CDR2 YFSETQ, per germline. Trimming cost V 6 bases and J 0 bases, with 18 bases left between them. This CDR3 contains 16 residues. CDR3 region: CASTPAWAPYQETQYF. CDR3 DNA: TGCGCCAGCACCCCGGCGTGGGCGCCGTACCAAGAGACCCAGTACTTC.

This clone was seen only once. The J gene is TRBJ1-1, the V gene TRBV9; no clear D. The germline V gene encodes CDR1 SGDLS and CDR2 YYNGEE. Trimming took off 1 base at V and 3 bases at J, with 7 bases between the two ends. This CDR3 spans 13 amino acids. CDR3 amino acids: CASSVLEYTEAFF. Here the CDR3 DNA reads TGTGCCAGCAGCGTATTGGAGTACACTGAAGCTTTCTTT.

The chain employs TRBV7-2 and TRBJ2-1, with 8 bases aligning to TRBD2. Germline CDR1 reads SGHTA; CDR2 reads FQGNSA. There are 16 residues in the CDR3. Unmatched junction bases numbered 11, after V lost 4 bases and J lost 6 bases. CDR3 loop: CASSSVSGGPVNEQFF. The CDR3 coding sequence is TGTGCCAGCAGCTCGGTCTCGGGGGGGCCCGTCAATGAGCAGTTCTTC.

The chain combines TRBV4-1 with TRBJ2-1, with a possible D match to TRBD1 (6 bases). The V and J ends lost 0 bases and 2 bases respectively, with 11 bases between them. This CDR3 has 16 amino acids. Germline loops: CDR1 MGHRA, CDR2 YSYEKL. The CDR3 region has the DNA TGCGCCAGCAGCCAAGATCGAGGGGGAGCCTACAATGAGCAGTTCTTC. It yields the protein CASSQDRGGAYNEQFF.

The chain has TRBV2 and TRBJ2-6; maybe TRBD2 (6 bases). The V gene's germline CDR1 is SNHLY and CDR2 FYNNEI. The CDR3 consists of 16 residues. V gave up 3 bases and J gave up 0 bases, with 9 bases separating them. The CDR3 region has the DNA TGTGCCAGCAGTGAGTGGGACTTCTCTGGGGCCAACGTCCTGACTTTC. It translates to CASSEWDFSGANVLTF.

This chain joins TRBV7-2 and TRBJ2-3; tentatively, D is TRBD1 (6 bases). The length of the CDR3 is 15 residues. V shed 5 bases and J shed 2 bases, with 14 bases lying between them. Germline CDR1 is SGHTA and CDR2 is FQGNSA. DNA of the CDR3: TGTGCCAGCAGCCTTCGACAGGCTACCACAGATACGCAGTATTTT. This gives the protein CASSLRQATTDTQYF.

The count of this clone is one. The chain joins TRBV5-1 to TRBJ2-7, with 7 nucleotides matching TRBD2. Germline lookup yields CDR1 SGHRS and CDR2 YFSETQ. The junction had 14 bases not matched to a gene; V was cut back by 4 bases and J by 7 bases. The CDR3 sequence is 15 residues long. CDR3 region: CASSPERDLRVEQYF. DNA for the CDR3: TGCGCCAGCAGCCCAGAGCGGGACCTCCGAGTTGAGCAGTACTTC.

The chain joins TRBV6-1 to TRBJ1-6; TRBD1 is a possible D gene (6 bases). V gave up 7 bases and J gave up 3 bases, with 7 bases separating them. Germline V lookup: CDR1 MNHNS, CDR2 SASEGT. CDR3 length equals 13 residues. DNA for the CDR3: TGTGCCAGCAACAGGGACTATAATTCACCCCTCCACTTT. Translating it yields CASNRDYNSPLHF.

The CDR3 loop reads CASSQAAGVFGDTQYF. The DNA for the CDR3 is TGTGCCAGCAGCCAAGCAGCGGGGGTTTTCGGAGATACGCAGTATTTT. J is TRBJ2-3 and V is TRBV9, with TRBD2 identical over 8 bases. Per germline, CDR1 SGDLS and CDR2 YYNGEE. This CDR3 has 16 residues. The junction had 12 bases not matched to a gene; V was cut back by 4 bases and J by 5 bases.

The V gene is TRBV30, the J gene TRBJ1-2; D is perhaps TRBD1 (5 bases). Germline V gene sequence: CDR1 GTSNPN, CDR2 SVGIG (reference sequence). This CDR3 comprises 12 residues. Trimming took 5 bases from V and 4 from J, leaving 11 bases between them. This CDR3 reads CAWGDRAYGYTF. CDR3 nucleotides: TGTGCCTGGGGAGACAGAGCCTATGGCTACACCTTC.

The rearrangement links TRBV21-1 to TRBJ1-1; the table's TRBD1 call for D was not verified on the DNA. TRBV21-1 is termed a pseudogene. There are 16 residues in the CDR3. The CDR3 DNA reads as TGTGCCAGCAGCAAGGTCCCGATGGGGGCGAACACTGAAGCTTTCTTT. Translating it yields CASSKVPMGANTEAFF.

This clone showed up just a few times. The chain employs TRBV7-2 and TRBJ1-1; possibly TRBD1 for D (5 bases). Germline loops: CDR1 SGHTA, CDR2 FQGNSA. The CDR3 totals 14 residues. Deletions cut 1 base from V and 3 bases from J, with 9 bases between. CDR3: CASSLDSGDTEAFF. The CDR3 DNA reads TGTGCCAGCAGCTTAGATTCGGGGGACACTGAAGCTTTCTTT.

The V and J genes are TRBV7-2 and TRBJ2-5; 7 bases are a match to TRBD2. This CDR3 is 14 amino acids long. From germline, CDR1 is SGHTA and CDR2 FQGNSA. V shed 4 bases, J shed 7 bases, and the junction held 9 bases outside the gene matches. CDR3 DNA: TGTGCCAGCAGCTCCGGCGGGGGTTATGGGACCCAGTACTTC. It specifies CASSSGGGYGTQYF. Filled out from reference TRBV7-2 and TRBJ2-5, the complete variable domain reads GAGVSQSPSNKVTEKGKDVELRCDPISGHTALYWYRQSLGQGLEFLIYFQGNSAPDKSGLPSDRFSAERTGGSVSTLTIQRTQQEDSAVYLCASSSGGGYGTQYFGPGTRLLVL.

V gene TRBV29-1 combines with J gene TRBJ1-2; the D gene is possibly TRBD1 (6 bases). Germline V CDR1 and CDR2: SQVTM, ANQGSEA. CDR3 length: 13 amino acids. The CDR3 DNA reads TGCATTGCTGGGGGCACCCATAACTATGGCTACACCTTC. It encodes CIAGGTHNYGYTF.